These 3 T cell receptor beta chains originate from one sample sequenced in a study of response to subunit inactivated influenza vaccine. In TCRdb, the RT-PCR reads were re-called with MiXCR into one record per CDR3 protein. The table records a few hundred thousand distinct CDR3 sequences, 12% to 15% of them present only once. This material consisted of PBMCs from blood, taken 11 to 12 days after vaccination. The receptors originated from a man between 50 and 59 years old who received an inactivated influenza vaccine.

This clonotype was detected only a few times. This chain links TRBV20-1 with TRBJ2-7; the match to TRBD2 covers 10 bases. After removal of 3 bases from V and 7 bases from J, the junction contained 12 bases not matched to a gene. Germline CDR1 is DFQATT and CDR2 is SNEGSKA (reference sequence). The CDR3 has 15 amino acids. DNA for the CDR3: TGCAGTGCTAGTCCCCTGACGAGCGGGAGGGTTGAGCAGTACTTC. It encodes CSASPLTSGRVEQYF.

This clonotype was counted between two and nine times. The J gene is TRBJ1-2, the V gene TRBV12-3 or TRBV12-4; D perhaps matches TRBD1 (6 bases). CDR3 length: 14 residues. V lost 2 bases and J 4 bases, leaving 11 bases between the germline ends. The CDR3, as DNA: TGTGCCAGCAGTTTAACCGGACAGATCTATGGCTACACCTTC. It is translated as CASSLTGQIYGYTF.

This clonotype was detected only a few times. The chain recombines TRBV27 with TRBJ2-4; D is ambiguous. Trimming stripped 6 bases from V and 0 bases from J, with 9 bases between. Germline CDR1 MNHEY, CDR2 SMNVEV (reference sequence). The CDR3 is 14 amino acids. The CDR3: CASSSVVAKNIQYF. DNA for the CDR3: TGTGCCAGCAGCTCTGTCGTAGCCAAAAACATTCAGTACTTC.